This T cell receptor (beta chain) was observed in a study of shared clonotypes between healthy human individuals. Comment on this clone: No antigen is known for it.

Each subset's genomic DNA was split evenly across several immunoSEQ plates. Measured with immunoSEQ multiplex PCR; TCRdb has only the in-frame clones, and not every one. The sample yields roughly 1,600,000 clones, approximately 98.5% seen once. Overall study results and limits: Naive subsets generally exceeded memory subsets in estimated richness. Rarefaction analysis demonstrated incomplete sorted-subset sequencing notwithstanding large depth.

The specimen sequenced was naive CD4+ T cells sorted from blood. Subset here: CD45RA+ positively selected. The source of this sequence is a man under 40 in good health.

The CDR3 loop reads CASSPRLAGSRYEQYF. The CDR3 DNA sequence: TGTGCCAGCAGCCCCCGTTTAGCGGGGAGTAGGTACGAGCAGTACTTC. This sequence joins TRBV9 and TRBJ2-7; TRBD2 aligns across 8 bases. Trimming removed 4 bases from V and 4 bases from J; junction bases left unmatched: 13. This CDR3 has 16 residues. CDR1 SGDLS and CDR2 YYNGEE come from the germline V gene.